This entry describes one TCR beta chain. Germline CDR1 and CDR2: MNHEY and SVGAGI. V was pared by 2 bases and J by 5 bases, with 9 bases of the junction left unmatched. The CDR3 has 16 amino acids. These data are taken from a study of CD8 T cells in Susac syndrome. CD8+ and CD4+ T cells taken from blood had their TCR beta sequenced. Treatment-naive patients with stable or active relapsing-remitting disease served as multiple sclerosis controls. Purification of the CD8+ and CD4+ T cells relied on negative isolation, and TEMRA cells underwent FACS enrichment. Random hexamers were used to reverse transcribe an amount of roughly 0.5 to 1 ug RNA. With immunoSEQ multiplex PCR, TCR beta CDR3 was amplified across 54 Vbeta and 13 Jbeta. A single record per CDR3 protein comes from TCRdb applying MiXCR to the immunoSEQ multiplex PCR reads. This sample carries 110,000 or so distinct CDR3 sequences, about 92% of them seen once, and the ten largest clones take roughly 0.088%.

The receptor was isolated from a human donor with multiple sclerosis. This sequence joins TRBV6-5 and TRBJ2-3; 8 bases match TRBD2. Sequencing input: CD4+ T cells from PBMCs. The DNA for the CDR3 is TGTGCCAGCAGTTACAGAGCGGGGGTCCAGGTAGATACGCAGTATTTT. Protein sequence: CASSYRAGVQVDTQYF.